This T cell receptor (beta chain) originates from a study of blood T cell repertoires in COVID-19. Study information: From the United States, Italy and Spain came samples of acute and convalescent COVID-19. T cells, B-cell-depleted T cells, or PBMCs supplied cDNA or gDNA.

In the source study's methods: Researchers report that nucleated cell counts were estimated from reference gene primer amplification. Repertoires were generated with immunoSEQ multiplex PCR, while TCRdb's copy carries only in-frame clones and drops some. V and J calls and clone size are those listed in that table; D and trimming were worked out from the DNA. Of approximately 250,000 clones listed, more than 85% were seen once; the top ten hold approximately 4.2%. Cohort 3 recovered donors had two negative PCRs, clearance, or symptom resolution. Sequencing was carried out using PBMCs or T cells enriched from blood (not recorded which). This receptor was obtained from a young woman who had recovered from COVID-19.

The CDR3, as DNA: TGTGCCAGCACCGATACCGCGAACACCATATATTTT. Protein sequence: CASTDTANTIYF. The chain combines TRBV27 with TRBJ1-3; D call uncertain. Germline values: CDR1 MNHEY, CDR2 SMNVEV (reference sequence). This CDR3 region has 12 residues. Trimming stripped 7 bases from V and 7 bases from J, with 11 bases between.